This is a list of T cell receptor beta chains from one sample in a study of blood T cell repertoires in COVID-19. Method: immunoSEQ multiplex PCR; TCRdb's copy keeps in-frame clones and lacks some. Of 90,000 to 120,000 clones in the sample, around 89% are singletons; the top ten hold approximately 29%. The sample was peripheral blood. These receptors were obtained from a woman at least 80 years old with acute or convalescent COVID-19. CDR3s leave out the opening cysteine and the closing phenylalanine or tryptophan. Each record gives: V gene, J gene, CDR3 protein.

>TRBV19|TRBJ1-1
ASSIESAWKGRNTEAF
>TRBV7-3|TRBJ2-1
ASSPSGGSYNEQF
>TRBV29-1|TRBJ1-2
SVEEPGRVRYGYT
>TRBV11-2|TRBJ2-7
ASSLRLAGGNSYEQY
>TRBV6-5|TRBJ1-6
ASRAGQGGSPLH
>TRBV29-1|TRBJ2-2
SAWTGINTGELF
>TRBV28|TRBJ1-1
ASSLFGQGNTEAF
>TRBV5-1|TRBJ2-7
ASSRWTGGYEQY
>TRBV7-9|TRBJ2-3
ASSFLSDTQY
>TRBV3-1/TRBV3-2|TRBJ2-7
ASSPEPTGESYEQY
>TRBV10-3|TRBJ2-2
AISVLAGAGELF
>TRBV5-4|TRBJ2-3
ASSLGLAGETDTQY